This entry describes one T cell receptor beta chain. Its specificity is unknown. These data are taken from a study of CD8+ T cells in alopecia areata. Reverse transcribed after extraction, RNA yielded cDNA as the sequencing template. Method: immunoSEQ multiplex PCR; TCRdb's copy keeps in-frame clones and lacks some. Among 70,000 to 95,000 clones listed, around 54% were seen once. Trimming stripped 0 bases from V and 3 bases from J, with 8 bases between. The CDR3 is 14 residues long. Germline assignment: CDR1 MGHRA and CDR2 YSYEKL. The investigators collected lesional scalp punch biopsies and peripheral blood from alopecia areata patients. Study results and limitations: Scalp sample sequencing also detects resident alphabeta T cells of normal skin. Normal scalp had lower clonality than lesional scalp, with alopecia totalis/universalis lesions showing this most strongly. Mice showed clearer TCR sharing than patients did, a gap that was possibly HLA-related.

This receptor was taken from a human donor with alopecia areata. V and J are TRBV4-1 and TRBJ1-1, with no clear D. Sequences were obtained from NKG2D-high CD8+ T cells sorted from blood. The CDR3 bases are TGCGCCAGCAGCCAAGAAAGAGGGTACACTGAAGCTTTCTTT. Protein product: CASSQERGYTEAFF.